This entry lists 23 T cell receptor beta chains sequenced from one sample in a study. From the RT-PCR reads, TCRdb called clonotypes with MiXCR, one entry per CDR3 protein. Among hundreds of thousands of distinct CDR3 sequences listed, around 14% were seen once. The source material was memory CD4+ T cells from blood. These receptors were obtained from a female donor in good health, serving as a healthy control.

This clonotype turned up a few times. The CDR3 coding sequence is TGCGCCAGCAGCCAGACCCCCCAGACAGGAACTTATGGCTACACCTTC. Protein product: CASSQTPQTGTYGYTF. The chain combines TRBV4-3 with TRBJ1-2, with D possibly being TRBD1 (6 bases). Trimming took 3 bases from V and 5 from J, leaving 19 bases between them. Germline loops: CDR1 LGHNA, CDR2 YSLEER. This CDR3 is built from 16 residues.

The rearrangement links TRBV15 to TRBJ1-1; D remains ambiguous. Trimming shortened V by 3 bases and J by 1 base, and 9 bases separated the two germline ends. The CDR3 is 14 residues long. Looked up from germline, CDR1 is LNHNV and CDR2 is YYDKDF (reference sequence). The CDR3 sequence is CATSSFTGNTEAFF. In DNA form, the CDR3 reads TGTGCCACCAGCAGCTTCACGGGGAACACTGAAGCTTTCTTT.

Notes on this clonotype: This may be a read error: a much more frequent sequence differs by one nucleotide. The chain recombines TRBV20-1 with TRBJ1-2; D ambiguous. This CDR3 has 13 amino acids. In germline, CDR1 is DFQATT, CDR2 SNEGSKA (reference sequence). CDR3 coding DNA: TGCAGTGCTAGAGATTTGGCAGTCTATGACTACACCTTC. Its translation is CSARDLAVYDYTF.

This clonotype was counted at least ten times. The chain is built from TRBV6-5 and TRBJ2-3; D may match TRBD1 or TRBD2 (5 bases each). Germline V gene lookup returns CDR1 MNHEY and CDR2 SVGAGI. The CDR3 contains 16 residues. V was shortened by 1 base and J by 1 base, with 12 bases between the two germline ends. CDR3 protein: CASSYFAQGGTDTQYF. The CDR3 DNA sequence: TGTGCCAGCAGTTACTTTGCCCAGGGAGGCACAGATACGCAGTATTTT.

This clonotype was counted a few times. The chain employs TRBV24-1 and TRBJ2-3; TRBD2 agrees at 9 bases. This CDR3 comprises 15 residues. Germline CDR1 is KGHDR and CDR2 is SFDVKD. J was trimmed by 6 bases and V by 4 bases; bases with no gene match: 7. The CDR3 coding sequence is TGTGCCACCAGTGAGAGCGGGAGGCCCCCGGATACGCAGTATTTT. It codes for CATSESGRPPDTQYF.

This clonotype was picked up many times. This rearrangement joins TRBV5-1 to TRBJ2-3; 8 positions match TRBD2. The CDR3 has 17 amino acids. The V gene's germline CDR1 is SGHRS and CDR2 YFSETQ. V gave up 0 bases and J gave up 0 bases; unmatched junction bases: 6. CDR3 sequence (DNA): TGCGCCAGCAGCTTGGAGGTAGCGGGAACCAGCACAGATACGCAGTATTTT. Its protein product is CASSLEVAGTSTDTQYF.

The J gene is TRBJ2-2, the V gene TRBV28, with TRBD1 matching over 8 bases. Looked up from germline, CDR1 is MDHEN and CDR2 is SYDVKM. CDR3 length: 17 residues. The V and J ends lost 1 base and 4 bases, in that order; junction bases with no gene match: 8. The CDR3 bases are TGTGCCAGCAGTTTATCAGGGGGCGCTTTTGGCACCGGGGAGCTGTTTTTT. Protein product: CASSLSGGAFGTGELFF.

The chain employs TRBV3-1 and TRBJ2-5, with D perhaps being TRBD1 or TRBD2 (5 bases each). The CDR3 totals 15 residues. V was cut by 8 bases and J by 8 bases, with 24 bases left in between. Germline V gene sequence: CDR1 LGHDT, CDR2 YNNKEL (reference sequence). CDR3 nucleotides: TGTGCCAGCTCTCCTTGGACCCGGGACGCCGGAACCCAGTACTTC. Translated, it gives CASSPWTRDAGTQYF.

This rearrangement joins TRBV3-1 to TRBJ2-3; D uncertain. Germline V gives CDR1 LGHDT, CDR2 YNNKEL (reference sequence). The CDR3 consists of 12 residues. V dropped 2 bases and J dropped 8 bases, with 8 bases sitting between them. As DNA, the CDR3 is TGTGCCAGCAGCCAAAGCGTGGGTACGCAGTATTTT. It encodes CASSQSVGTQYF.

The chain is built from TRBV6-5 and TRBJ2-7; D gene uncertain. The V gene lost 10 bases and the J gene lost 3 bases, with 22 bases spanning the gap. The CDR3 contains 15 residues. Germline CDR1 MNHEY, CDR2 SVGAGI. The DNA for the CDR3 is TGTGCCACCTACCCCTCCAGTGCAACTTTCTACGAGCAGTACTTC. It yields the protein CATYPSSATFYEQYF.

Many counts were recorded for this clonotype. The chain uses TRBV6-5 and TRBJ1-6, with D possibly TRBD1 on 6 matching bases. V shed 1 base and J shed 8 bases, with 12 bases lying between them. CDR3 length equals 15 residues. Per germline, CDR1 MNHEY and CDR2 SVGAGI. CDR3 nucleotide sequence: TGTGCCAGCAGTTACTACGGCAGGGGTGATTCACCCCTCCACTTT. It translates to CASSYYGRGDSPLHF.

The chain employs TRBV6-1 and TRBJ1-6; D call uncertain. Per the germline V gene, CDR1 is MNHNS and CDR2 is SASEGT. The CDR3 runs 15 residues. The V end lost 1 base, the J end lost 6 bases, and 10 bases lay between the germline ends. The CDR3 loop is CASSEEPGSNSPLHF. CDR3 in DNA: TGTGCCAGCAGTGAAGAACCGGGCAGTAATTCACCCCTCCACTTT.

This clonotype was detected a few times. The chain links TRBV6-2 or TRBV6-3 to TRBJ2-5; 7 nucleotides match TRBD2. This CDR3 has 13 residues. V was clipped by 7 bases and J by 4 bases; unmatched bases: 6. CDR1 and CDR2 from the germline V gene are MNHEY and SVGEGT. This chain's CDR3 is CASNRGEGETQYF. CDR3 DNA sequence: TGTGCCAGCAACCGAGGGGAGGGAGAGACCCAGTACTTC.

V and J are TRBV27 and TRBJ2-2, with 9 bases that match TRBD1. Trimming removed 7 bases from V and 3 bases from J; junction bases left unmatched: 12. The CDR3 runs to 17 residues. Germline CDR1 reads MNHEY; CDR2 reads SMNVEV (reference sequence). This chain's CDR3 is CASTPGQGSWDTGELFF. The CDR3 region has the DNA TGTGCCAGCACCCCGGGACAGGGAAGTTGGGACACCGGGGAGCTGTTTTTT.

V gene TRBV5-1 combines with J gene TRBJ2-7; perhaps TRBD1 as D (6 bases). The CDR3 covers 16 residues. With 1 base removed from V and 0 bases from J, the gap between germline ends came to 14 bases. Germline loops: CDR1 SGHRS, CDR2 YFSETQ. CDR3 bases: TGCGCCAGCAGCTTGAGGGACATCGCAAACTCCTACGAGCAGTACTTC. Translation: CASSLRDIANSYEQYF.

This clonotype was recorded many times. The chain uses TRBV12-3 or TRBV12-4 and TRBJ1-1; tentative D call: TRBD1 (5 bases). Trimming shortened V by 7 bases and J by 0 bases, and 12 bases separated the two germline ends. This CDR3 has 14 amino acids. CDR3 nucleotides: TGTGCCAGCACCTGGGAGGGGATGAACACTGAAGCTTTCTTT. Its translation: CASTWEGMNTEAFF.

This clonotype has only a few counts. The chain combines TRBV5-5 with TRBJ1-2, with D unclear. This CDR3 has 15 residues. Trimming took 2 bases from V and 4 from J, leaving 15 bases between them. The V gene's germline CDR1 is SGHKS and CDR2 YYEKEE (reference sequence). The CDR3 spells CASSFNVGAGYGYTF. CDR3 DNA: TGTGCCAGCAGCTTTAACGTGGGCGCGGGCTATGGCTACACCTTC.

Many counts were recorded for this clonotype. The chain combines TRBV27 with TRBJ2-7; D call uncertain. Trimming pared 0 bases from V and 0 bases from J, leaving 6 bases between. Germline CDR1 is MNHEY and CDR2 is SMNVEV (reference sequence). The CDR3 spans 14 residues. The CDR3 here is CASSLSVGSYEQYF. CDR3 DNA sequence: TGTGCCAGCAGTTTATCGGTAGGCTCCTACGAGCAGTACTTC.

This clonotype was seen many times. The chain combines TRBV12-3 or TRBV12-4 with TRBJ1-5; D unresolved. This CDR3 has 15 amino acids. The V and J ends lost 2 bases and 0 bases respectively, with 8 bases between them. CDR3 sequence reads: CASSLRDSSNQPQHF. The CDR3 nucleotides are TGTGCCAGCAGTTTACGGGATTCTAGCAATCAGCCCCAGCATTTT.

This clonotype was seen once. This sequence joins TRBV6-1 and TRBJ2-7; 12 bases are shared with TRBD2. Per germline, CDR1 MNHNS and CDR2 SASEGT. V was pared by 2 bases and J by 4 bases, with 9 bases of the junction left unmatched. This CDR3 has 17 residues. The CDR3 sequence: CASSEWLAGGSGYEQYF. CDR3 in DNA: TGTGCCAGCAGTGAATGGCTAGCGGGAGGGAGTGGATACGAGCAGTACTTC.

The chain recombines TRBV5-1 with TRBJ1-6; no clear D gene. This CDR3 contains 12 residues. Germline V CDR1 and CDR2: SGHRS, YFSETQ. The germline V and J ends were trimmed by 6 bases and 7 bases, with 8 bases remaining between them. The chain's CDR3 is CASTTGNSPLHF. The DNA of the CDR3 is TGCGCCAGCACAACCGGGAATTCACCCCTCCACTTT.

The table lists this clonotype with a few counts. The chain couples TRBV27 to TRBJ2-7; D may be TRBD2 (5 bases). V lost 4 bases and J 6 bases, leaving 13 bases between the germline ends. Germline V CDR1 and CDR2: MNHEY, SMNVEV (reference sequence). The CDR3 is 13 amino acids. CDR3 bases: TGTGCCAGCAGTTCCGGACGGACTGGCGAGCAGTACTTC. This encodes CASSSGRTGEQYF.

This clonotype was seen a handful of times. V gene TRBV6-5 combines with J gene TRBJ2-1; 8 bases map to TRBD1. This CDR3 has 16 amino acids. Germline CDR1 MNHEY, CDR2 SVGAGI. With V trimmed by 6 bases and J by 1 base, 8 bases remained unmatched. The CDR3 DNA reads TGTGCCAGCAGCAAAGACCAGGGGGCTTCCTACAATGAGCAGTTCTTC. Its translation: CASSKDQGASYNEQFF.